This TCR beta chain was obtained from a study of cytomegalovirus exposure and HLA in healthy donors. The study, taken as a whole, reports: An analysis done earlier found most TCR beta V segments productive about 87% or about 30% of the time. Analysis was carried out at a later point, and it linked a missense DCLRE1C variant to TCR beta V- and J-gene trimming. Certain indistinguishable V segments, among them TRBV6-2 and TRBV6-3, were excluded. A list of approximately 150 TCR beta chains associated with cytomegalovirus was given.

Primers for the PCR totalled 60 Vbeta and 13 Jbeta. This table comes from immunoSEQ multiplex PCR, and its TCRdb copy is limited to in-frame clones, with some not included. This table has more than 140,000 clones, roughly four fifths appearing once. Worth noting for this clone: Its specificity is unknown.

This CDR3 has 16 residues. The V segment lost 0 bases and the J segment 2 bases; nucleotides outside the gene matches: 3. Germline V lookup: CDR1 SGDLS, CDR2 YYNGEE. The TCR was taken from a man aged 18 to 29 in good health and CMV-seropositive. Sequencing was carried out using PBMCs. The gene calls are TRBV9 and TRBJ2-3; 10 bases line up with TRBD2. The CDR3 here is CASSVGTSGPTDTQYF. The CDR3 DNA follows: TGTGCCAGCAGCGTAGGGACTAGCGGCCCCACAGATACGCAGTATTTT.